This paragraph reports one TCR beta chain. This entry comes from a study of long-term antiretroviral therapy in people with HIV. Investigators performed immunoSEQ version v3.0 at survey level. TCRdb's copy holds only in-frame clones and misses some; the assay was immunoSEQ multiplex PCR. Here the sample spans 15,000 to 20,000 clones, more than 80% being singletons. This CDR3 has 12 residues. V lost 5 bases and J lost 6, with 10 bases in between. CDR1 MNHNY and CDR2 SVGAGI come from the germline V gene (reference sequence). The sequenced sample was unsorted PBMCs, obtained 0.6 years after starting antiretroviral therapy. The chain joins TRBV6-6 to TRBJ1-2; D possibly corresponds to TRBD1 (5 bases). The receptor was isolated from a woman under 30 with HIV. The CDR3 region has the DNA TGTGCCAGCAGTAGGGGCCCGGATGGCTACACCTTC. Its protein is CASSRGPDGYTF.